The clone carrying this TCR beta chain was detected once. This record comes from a study of blood T cell repertoires in COVID-19. On the study more broadly: Italy, Spain and the United States were the sources of the convalescent and acute COVID-19 samples. Nucleic acid was either cDNA or gDNA, and it came from T cells, B-cell-depleted T cells, or PBMCs.

Enrollees, roughly 18 to 89 years old, lived in 24 US areas. The germline gives CDR1 SGHTS, CDR2 YDEGEE. The germline V and J ends were trimmed by 4 bases and 9 bases, with 14 bases remaining between them. The CDR3 is 13 amino acids. In the original analysis: Counts of nucleated cells, estimated from reference gene primer amplification, were obtained. TCRdb's table, derived via immunoSEQ multiplex PCR, lists solely in-frame clones and lacks some. Clone size and V and J calls were adopted from that table, with D and trimming inferred from the DNA. The sample gives some 260,000 clones, about nine tenths of which show up once; over 1.5% is in the top ten.

This sequence was found in a woman aged 18-29 years who had recovered from COVID-19. The sequencing input was PBMCs or T cells enriched from blood (not recorded which). The chain links TRBV5-8 to TRBJ2-1, with D possibly matching TRBD2 (6 bases). The CDR3 region has the DNA TGTGCCAGCAGCCTCCGGGACTTGAGTGAGCAGTTCTTC. Protein: CASSLRDLSEQFF.